The T cell receptor beta chain described here comes from a study of OX40 agonist ivuxolimab in advanced cancers. About the research overall: Prior anti-PD-1, anti-PD-L1 or anti-CTLA-4 therapy was allowed; over 30% had some.

The protocol was immunoSEQ multiplex PCR, while the TCRdb copy is restricted to in-frame clones and leaves out a portion. The data show around 50,000 clones, about 88% seen once. In the case of this clone: The target antigen is unknown.

Study-wide results and caveats: Antigen specificity remained undetermined for the expanded peripheral T cells. The CD4+ and CD8+ T cells in the blood had expanded clonally by week 6 at 0.1 to 3.0 mg/kg.

Blood was sampled at baseline, cycle 4 day 1, and cycle 7 day 1. The sequenced sample was CD4+ or CD8+ T cells sorted from blood, obtained in a trial of the OX40 agonist ivuxolimab. The TCR sequence derives from an adult with an advanced solid tumor such as melanoma, head and neck, liver or kidney cancer.

CDR3 residues: CASSLPGGELFF. The CDR3 nucleotides read TGTGCCAGCAGCCTCCCTGGCGGGGAGCTGTTTTTT. This chain uses TRBV7-8 with TRBJ2-2; no reliable D call. The germline V gene has CDR1 SGHVS and CDR2 FQNEAQ. With 5 bases removed from V and 7 bases from J, the gap between germline ends came to 8 bases. This CDR3 spans 12 amino acids.